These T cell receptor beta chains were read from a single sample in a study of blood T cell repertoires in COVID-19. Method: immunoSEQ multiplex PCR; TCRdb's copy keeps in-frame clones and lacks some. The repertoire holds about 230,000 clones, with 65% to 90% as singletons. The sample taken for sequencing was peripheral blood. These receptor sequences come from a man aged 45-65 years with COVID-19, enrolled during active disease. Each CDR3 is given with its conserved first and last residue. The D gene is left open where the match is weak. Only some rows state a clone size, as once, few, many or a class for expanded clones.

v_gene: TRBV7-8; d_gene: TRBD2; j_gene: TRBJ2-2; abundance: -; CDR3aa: CASSPVGGFGGELFF; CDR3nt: TGTGCCAGCAGCCCCGTGGGGGGGTTCGGCGGGGAGCTGTTTTTT
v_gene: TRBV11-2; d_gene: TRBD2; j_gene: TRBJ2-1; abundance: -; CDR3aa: CASSLSGTNLDEQFF; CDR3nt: TGTGCCAGCAGCTTATCGGGGACTAATCTCGATGAGCAGTTCTTC
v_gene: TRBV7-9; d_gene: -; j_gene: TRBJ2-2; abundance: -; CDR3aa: CASSQQGIGELFF; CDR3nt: TGTGCCAGCAGCCAACAGGGTATCGGGGAGCTGTTTTTT
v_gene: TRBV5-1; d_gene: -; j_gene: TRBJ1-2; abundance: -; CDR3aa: CASSLETGFRGYTF; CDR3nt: TGCGCCAGCAGCTTGGAAACAGGGTTTCGTGGCTACACCTTC
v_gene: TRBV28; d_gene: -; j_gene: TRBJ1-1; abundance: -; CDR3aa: CASSSGRTFTEAFF; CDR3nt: TGTGCCAGCAGTTCCGGGAGAACGTTCACTGAAGCTTTCTTT
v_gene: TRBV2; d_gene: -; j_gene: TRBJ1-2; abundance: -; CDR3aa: CASSVRGHSSYGYTF; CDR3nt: TGTGCCAGCAGTGTCCGAGGACACTCGAGCTATGGCTACACCTTC
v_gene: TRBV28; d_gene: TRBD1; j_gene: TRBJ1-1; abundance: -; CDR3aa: CASSKGAGGKGTEAFF; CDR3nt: TGTGCCAGCAGCAAAGGAGCAGGGGGCAAGGGCACTGAAGCTTTCTTT
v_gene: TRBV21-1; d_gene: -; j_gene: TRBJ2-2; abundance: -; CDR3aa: CASSKARRLAGDTGELFF; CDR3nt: TGTGCCAGCAGCAAAGCGCGACGACTAGCGGGGGATACCGGGGAGCTGTTTTTT
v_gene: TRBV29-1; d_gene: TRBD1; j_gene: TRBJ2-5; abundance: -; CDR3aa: CSVVPWGQRTYQETQYF; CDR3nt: TGCAGCGTCGTTCCATGGGGACAGCGTACGTATCAAGAGACCCAGTACTTC
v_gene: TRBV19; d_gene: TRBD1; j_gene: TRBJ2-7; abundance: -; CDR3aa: CASSIRTGNDEQYF; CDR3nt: TGTGCCAGTAGTATCCGGACAGGGAACGACGAGCAGTACTTC
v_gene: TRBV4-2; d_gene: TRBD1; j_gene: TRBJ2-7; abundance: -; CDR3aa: CASSQGEGGVYEQYF; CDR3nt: TGTGCCAGCAGCCAAGGGGAAGGGGGCGTTTACGAGCAGTACTTC
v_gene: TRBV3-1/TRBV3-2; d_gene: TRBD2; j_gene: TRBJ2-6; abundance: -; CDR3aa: CASSQRFLLAGGPGANVLTF; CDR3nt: TGTGCCAGCAGCCAACGTTTCCTACTAGCGGGGGGACCTGGGGCCAACGTCCTGACTTTC
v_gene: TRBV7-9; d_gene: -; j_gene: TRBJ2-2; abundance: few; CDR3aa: CASSLDGPGELFF; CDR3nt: TGTGCCAGCAGCTTAGATGGCCCCGGGGAGCTGTTTTTT
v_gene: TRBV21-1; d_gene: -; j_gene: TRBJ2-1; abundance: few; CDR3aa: CASSKGGLAGCNEQFF; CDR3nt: TGTGCCAGCAGCAAAGGAGGACTAGCGGGTTGCAATGAGCAGTTCTTC
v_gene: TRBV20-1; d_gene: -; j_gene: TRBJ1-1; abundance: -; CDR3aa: CSAAPTAEAFF; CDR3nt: TGCAGTGCTGCCCCGACAGCTGAAGCTTTCTTT
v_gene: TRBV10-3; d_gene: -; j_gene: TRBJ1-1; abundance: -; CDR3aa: CAIRTLQGAEAFF; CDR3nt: TGTGCCATCAGGACACTACAGGGAGCTGAAGCTTTCTTT
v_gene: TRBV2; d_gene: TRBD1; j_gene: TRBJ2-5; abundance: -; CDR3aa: CASTDLQGRETQYF; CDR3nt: TGTGCCAGCACCGACCTACAGGGGCGAGAGACCCAGTACTTC
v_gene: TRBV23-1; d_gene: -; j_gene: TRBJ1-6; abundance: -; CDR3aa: CASSQWVPRGIGLNSPLHF; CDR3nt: TGCGCCAGCAGTCAATGGGTGCCTCGAGGGATAGGTCTTAATTCACCCCTCCACTTT
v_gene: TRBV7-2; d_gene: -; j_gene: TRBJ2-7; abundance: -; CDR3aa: CASSSGYGKTYEQYF; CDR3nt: TGTGCCAGCAGTTCTGGCTACGGGAAAACCTACGAGCAGTACTTC
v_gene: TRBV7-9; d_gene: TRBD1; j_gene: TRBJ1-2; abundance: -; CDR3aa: CASSPIQGAYGYTF; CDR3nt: TGTGCCAGCAGCCCTATCCAGGGGGCATATGGCTACACCTTC
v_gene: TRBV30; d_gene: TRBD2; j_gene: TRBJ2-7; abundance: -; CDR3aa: CAWSPSGGQEQYF; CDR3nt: TGTGCCTGGAGTCCTAGCGGGGGTCAAGAGCAGTACTTC
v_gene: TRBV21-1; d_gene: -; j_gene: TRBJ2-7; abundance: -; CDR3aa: CASSKDFRDSEQYF; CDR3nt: TGTGCCAGCAGCAAAGATTTCAGGGATTCCGAGCAGTACTTC
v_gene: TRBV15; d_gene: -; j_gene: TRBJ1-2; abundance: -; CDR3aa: CATSPGDYGYTF; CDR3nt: TGTGCCACCAGCCCGGGGGACTATGGCTACACCTTC
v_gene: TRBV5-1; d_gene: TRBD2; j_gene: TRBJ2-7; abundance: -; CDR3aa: CASSSLGTSGGSPYEQYF; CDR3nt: TGCGCCAGCAGCTCCCTGGGGACTAGCGGGGGGTCCCCCTACGAGCAGTACTTC
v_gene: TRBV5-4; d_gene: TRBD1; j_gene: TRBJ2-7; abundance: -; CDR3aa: CASSLTGGYEQYF; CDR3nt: TGTGCCAGCAGCTTGACAGGGGGCTACGAGCAGTACTTC
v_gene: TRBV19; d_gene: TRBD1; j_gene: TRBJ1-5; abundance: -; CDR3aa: CASSTGQGGGQPQHF; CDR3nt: TGTGCCAGTAGTACCGGACAGGGAGGGGGTCAGCCCCAGCATTTT
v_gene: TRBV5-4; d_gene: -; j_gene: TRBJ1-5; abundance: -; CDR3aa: CASSLGGTSGNQPQHF; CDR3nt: TGTGCCAGCAGCTTGGGAGGGACTAGCGGCAATCAGCCCCAGCATTTT
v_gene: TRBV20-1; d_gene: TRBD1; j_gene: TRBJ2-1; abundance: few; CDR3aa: CSAGAGQGVYNEQFF; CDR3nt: TGCAGTGCTGGTGCGGGACAGGGGGTTTACAATGAGCAGTTCTTC
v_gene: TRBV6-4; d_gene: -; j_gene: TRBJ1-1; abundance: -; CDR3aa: CASYKGYHTEAFF; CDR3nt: TGTGCCAGTTATAAGGGGTACCACACTGAAGCTTTCTTT
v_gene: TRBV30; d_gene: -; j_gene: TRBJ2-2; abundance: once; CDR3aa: CAWVRGLDTGELFF; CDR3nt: TGTGCCTGGGTTCGGGGATTGGACACCGGGGAGCTGTTTTTT
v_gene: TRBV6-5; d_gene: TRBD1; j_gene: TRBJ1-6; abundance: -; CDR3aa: CASSYSKGTVNSPLHF; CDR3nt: TGTGCCAGCAGTTACTCCAAAGGGACAGTTAATTCACCCCTCCACTTT
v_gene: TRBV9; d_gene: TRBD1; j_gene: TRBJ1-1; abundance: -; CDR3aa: CASSVDRGGTEAFF; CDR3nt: TGTGCCAGCAGCGTAGACAGGGGTGGGACTGAAGCTTTCTTT
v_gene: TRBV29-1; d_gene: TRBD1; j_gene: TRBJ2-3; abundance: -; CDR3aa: CSVDIGTETQYF; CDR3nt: TGCAGCGTTGATATAGGGACAGAGACGCAGTATTTT
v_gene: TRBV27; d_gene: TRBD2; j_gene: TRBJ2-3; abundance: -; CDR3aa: CASTPRLAGTDTQYF; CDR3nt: TGTGCCAGCACCCCCCGTCTAGCGGGGACAGATACGCAGTATTTT
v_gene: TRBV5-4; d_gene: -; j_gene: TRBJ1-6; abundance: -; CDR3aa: CASSLGTFNSPLHF; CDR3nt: TGTGCCAGCAGCCTGGGGACTTTTAATTCACCCCTCCACTTT
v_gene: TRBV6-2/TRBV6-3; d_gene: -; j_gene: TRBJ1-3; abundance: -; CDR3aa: CASSREGRGNTIYF; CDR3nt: TGTGCCAGCAGTCGGGAGGGGCGAGGAAACACCATATATTTT
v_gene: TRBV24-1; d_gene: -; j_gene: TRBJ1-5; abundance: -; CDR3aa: CATSDNRVRGSLGQPQHF; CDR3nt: TGTGCCACCAGTGATAATAGGGTTAGGGGGAGCTTGGGTCAGCCCCAGCATTTT
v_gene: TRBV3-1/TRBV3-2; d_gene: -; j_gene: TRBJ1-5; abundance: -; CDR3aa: CASSTGPGQPQHF; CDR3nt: TGTGCCAGCTCCACAGGGCCAGGTCAGCCCCAGCATTTT
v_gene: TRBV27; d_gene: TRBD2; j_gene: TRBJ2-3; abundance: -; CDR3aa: CASTRLAGGLTDTQYF; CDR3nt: TGTGCCAGCACCCGACTAGCGGGGGGGCTCACAGATACGCAGTATTTT
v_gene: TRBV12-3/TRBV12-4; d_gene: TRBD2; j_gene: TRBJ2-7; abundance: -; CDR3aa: CASGGLAAHEQYF; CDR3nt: TGTGCCAGCGGGGGACTAGCGGCTCACGAGCAGTACTTC
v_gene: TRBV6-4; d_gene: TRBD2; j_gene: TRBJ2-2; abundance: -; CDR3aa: CASSEASGGVELFF; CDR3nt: TGTGCCAGCAGTGAGGCTAGCGGGGGGGTGGAGCTGTTTTTT
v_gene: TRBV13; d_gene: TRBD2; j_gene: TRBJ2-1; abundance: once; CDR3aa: CASSFGRGDYNEQFF; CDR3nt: TGTGCCAGCAGCTTTGGGCGGGGGGATTACAATGAGCAGTTCTTC
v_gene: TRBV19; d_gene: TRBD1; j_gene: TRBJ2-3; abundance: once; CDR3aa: CSSREDRGSDTQYF; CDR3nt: TGTTCCTCTCGGGAGGACAGGGGGTCAGATACGCAGTATTTT
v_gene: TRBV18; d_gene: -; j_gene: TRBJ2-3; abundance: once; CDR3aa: CASSPTRQADTQYF; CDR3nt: TGTGCCAGCTCACCCACTCGACAGGCTGATACGCAGTATTTT
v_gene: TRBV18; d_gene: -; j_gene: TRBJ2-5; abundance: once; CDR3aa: CASSPRRETQYF; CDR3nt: TGTGCCAGCTCACCCCGCCGGGAGACCCAGTACTTC
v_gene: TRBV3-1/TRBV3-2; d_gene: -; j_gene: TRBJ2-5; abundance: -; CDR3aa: CASSQDMLGGETQYF; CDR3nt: TGTGCCAGCAGCCAAGATATGCTTGGCGGGGAGACCCAGTACTTC
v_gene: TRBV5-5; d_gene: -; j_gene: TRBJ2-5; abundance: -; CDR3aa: CASSSTGGVETQYF; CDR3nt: TGTGCCAGCAGCTCCACAGGGGGGGTAGAGACCCAGTACTTC
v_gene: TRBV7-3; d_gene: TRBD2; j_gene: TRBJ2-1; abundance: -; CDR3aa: CASSDTSGAYNEQFF; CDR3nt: TGTGCCAGCAGCGATACTAGCGGGGCTTACAATGAGCAGTTCTTC